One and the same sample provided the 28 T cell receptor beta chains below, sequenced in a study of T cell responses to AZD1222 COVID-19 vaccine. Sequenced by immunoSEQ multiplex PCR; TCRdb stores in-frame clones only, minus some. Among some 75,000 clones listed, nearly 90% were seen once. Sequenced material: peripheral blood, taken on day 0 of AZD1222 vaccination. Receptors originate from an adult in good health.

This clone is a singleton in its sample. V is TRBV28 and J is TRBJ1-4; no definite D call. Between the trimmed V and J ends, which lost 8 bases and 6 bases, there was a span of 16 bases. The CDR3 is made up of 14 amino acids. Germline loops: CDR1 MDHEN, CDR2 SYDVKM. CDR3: CASGLRVGDEKLFF. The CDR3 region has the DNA TGTGCCAGCGGCTTAAGGGTTGGGGATGAAAAACTGTTTTTT.

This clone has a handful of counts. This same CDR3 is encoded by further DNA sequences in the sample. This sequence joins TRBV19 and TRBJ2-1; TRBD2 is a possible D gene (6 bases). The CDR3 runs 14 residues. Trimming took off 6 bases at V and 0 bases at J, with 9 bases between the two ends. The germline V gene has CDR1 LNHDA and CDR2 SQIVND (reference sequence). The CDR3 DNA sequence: TGTGCCAGTAGGGAGGGCCTCTCCTACAATGAGCAGTTCTTC. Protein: CASREGLSYNEQFF.

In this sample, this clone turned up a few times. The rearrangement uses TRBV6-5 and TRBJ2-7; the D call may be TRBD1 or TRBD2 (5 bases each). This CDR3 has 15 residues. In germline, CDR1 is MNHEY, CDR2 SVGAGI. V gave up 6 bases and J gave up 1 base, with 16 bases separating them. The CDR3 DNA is TGTGCCAGCAGACCTGGGACCTGGGGTTCCTACGAGCAGTACTTC. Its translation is CASRPGTWGSYEQYF.

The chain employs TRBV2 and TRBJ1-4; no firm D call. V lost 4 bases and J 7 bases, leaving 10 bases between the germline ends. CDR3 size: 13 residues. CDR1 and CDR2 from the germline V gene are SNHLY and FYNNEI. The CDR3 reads CASSGPWREKLFF. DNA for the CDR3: TGTGCCAGCAGTGGCCCCTGGCGTGAAAAACTGTTTTTT.

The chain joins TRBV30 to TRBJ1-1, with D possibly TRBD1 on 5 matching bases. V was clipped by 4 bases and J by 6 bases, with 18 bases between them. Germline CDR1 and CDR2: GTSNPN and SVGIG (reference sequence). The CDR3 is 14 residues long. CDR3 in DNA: TGTGCCTGGAAAAAGGCTCGTCTGGGGCCTGAAGCTTTCTTT. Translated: CAWKKARLGPEAFF.

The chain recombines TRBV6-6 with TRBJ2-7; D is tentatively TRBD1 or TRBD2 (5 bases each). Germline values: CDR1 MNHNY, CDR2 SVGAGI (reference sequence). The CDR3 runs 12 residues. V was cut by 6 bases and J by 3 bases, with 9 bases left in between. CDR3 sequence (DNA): TGTGCCAGCAGGGGGGAAAACTACGAGCAGTACGTC. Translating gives CASRGENYEQYV.

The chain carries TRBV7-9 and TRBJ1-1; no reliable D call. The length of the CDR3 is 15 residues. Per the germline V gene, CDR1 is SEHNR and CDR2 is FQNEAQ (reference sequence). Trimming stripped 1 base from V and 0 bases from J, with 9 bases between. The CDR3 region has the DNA TGTGCCAGCAGCTTAGGTGGAGGGATGAACACTGAAGCTTTCTTT. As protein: CASSLGGGMNTEAFF. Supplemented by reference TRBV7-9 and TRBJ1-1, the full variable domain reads DTGVSQNPRHKITKRGQNVTFRCDPISEHNRLYWYRQTLGQGPEFLTYFQNEAQLEKSRLLSDRFSAERPKGSFSTLEIQRTEQGDSAMYLCASSLGGGMNTEAFFGQGTRLTVV.

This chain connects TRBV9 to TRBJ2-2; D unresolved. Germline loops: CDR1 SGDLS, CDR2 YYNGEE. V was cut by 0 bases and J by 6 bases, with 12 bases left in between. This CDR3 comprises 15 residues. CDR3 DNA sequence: TGTGCCAGCAGCGTAGCGGCAGGAAGGGCCGGGGAGCTGTTTTTT. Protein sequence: CASSVAAGRAGELFF.

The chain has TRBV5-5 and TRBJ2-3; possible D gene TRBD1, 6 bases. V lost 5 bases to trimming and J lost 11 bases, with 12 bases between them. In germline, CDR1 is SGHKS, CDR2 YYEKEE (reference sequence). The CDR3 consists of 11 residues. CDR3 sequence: CASSWSRGQYF. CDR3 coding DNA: TGTGCCAGCAGTTGGTCCAGGGGGCAGTATTTT.

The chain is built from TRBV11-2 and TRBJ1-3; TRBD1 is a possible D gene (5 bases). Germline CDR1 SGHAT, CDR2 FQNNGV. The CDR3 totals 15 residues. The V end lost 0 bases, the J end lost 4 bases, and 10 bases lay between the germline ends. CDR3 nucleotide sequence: TGTGCCAGCAGCTTAGAGGGGGGTTACGGAAACACCATATATTTT. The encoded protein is CASSLEGGYGNTIYF.

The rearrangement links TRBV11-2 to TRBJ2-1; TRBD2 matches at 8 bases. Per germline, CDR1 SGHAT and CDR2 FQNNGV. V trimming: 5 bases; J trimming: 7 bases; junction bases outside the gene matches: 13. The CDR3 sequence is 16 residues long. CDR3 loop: CASSPPTSAVGNEQFF. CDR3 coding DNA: TGTGCCAGCAGCCCCCCGACTAGCGCCGTTGGGAATGAGCAGTTCTTC.

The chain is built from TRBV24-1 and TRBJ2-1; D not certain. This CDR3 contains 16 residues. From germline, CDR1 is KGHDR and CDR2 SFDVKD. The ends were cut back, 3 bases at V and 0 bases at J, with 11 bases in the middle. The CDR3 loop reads CATSDGGRSSYNEQFF. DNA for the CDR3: TGTGCCACCAGTGATGGTGGCAGAAGCTCCTACAATGAGCAGTTCTTC.

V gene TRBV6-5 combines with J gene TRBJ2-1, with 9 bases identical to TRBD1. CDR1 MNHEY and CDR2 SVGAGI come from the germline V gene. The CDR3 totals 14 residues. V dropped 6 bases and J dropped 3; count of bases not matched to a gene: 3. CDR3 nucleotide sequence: TGTGCCAGCAGGGGGACAGGGCTCTACAATGAGCAGTTCTTC. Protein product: CASRGTGLYNEQFF.

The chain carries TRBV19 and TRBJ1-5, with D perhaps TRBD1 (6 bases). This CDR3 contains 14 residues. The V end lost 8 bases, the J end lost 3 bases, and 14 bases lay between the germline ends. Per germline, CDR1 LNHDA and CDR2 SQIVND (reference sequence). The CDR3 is CASDRGDFNQPQHF. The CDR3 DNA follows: TGTGCCAGTGATAGGGGGGATTTCAATCAGCCCCAGCATTTT.

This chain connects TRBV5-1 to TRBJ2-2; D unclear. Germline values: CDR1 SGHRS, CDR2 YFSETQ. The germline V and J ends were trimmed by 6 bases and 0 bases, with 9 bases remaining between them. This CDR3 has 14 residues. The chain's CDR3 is CASMERSNTGELFF. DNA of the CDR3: TGCGCCAGCATGGAAAGGTCGAACACCGGGGAGCTGTTTTTT.

CDR3 bases: TGTGCCAGCAGCGCCCCCGGGACAGGGACCAACACCGGGGAGCTGTTTTTT. It encodes CASSAPGTGTNTGELFF. This chain links TRBV9 with TRBJ2-2; TRBD1 matches at 9 bases. The CDR3 has 17 residues. Germline V gives CDR1 SGDLS, CDR2 YYNGEE. The junction had 8 bases not matched to a gene; V was cut back by 3 bases and J by 2 bases.

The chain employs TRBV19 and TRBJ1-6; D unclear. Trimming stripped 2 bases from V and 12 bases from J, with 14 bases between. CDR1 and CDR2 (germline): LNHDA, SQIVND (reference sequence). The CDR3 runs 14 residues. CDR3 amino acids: CASSIPSGDGPLHF. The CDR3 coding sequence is TGTGCCAGTAGTATACCCTCCGGGGATGGACCCCTCCACTTT.

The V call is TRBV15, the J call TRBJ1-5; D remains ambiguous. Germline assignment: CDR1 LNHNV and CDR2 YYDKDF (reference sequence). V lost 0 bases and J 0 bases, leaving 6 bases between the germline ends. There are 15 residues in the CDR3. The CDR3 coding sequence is TGTGCCACCAGCAGAGATCTGGGTAGCAATCAGCCCCAGCATTTT. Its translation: CATSRDLGSNQPQHF.

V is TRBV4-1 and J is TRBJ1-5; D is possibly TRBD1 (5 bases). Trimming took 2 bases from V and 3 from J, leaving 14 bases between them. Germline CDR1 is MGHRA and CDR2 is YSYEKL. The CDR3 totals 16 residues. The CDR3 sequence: CASSQRMGLLNQPQHF. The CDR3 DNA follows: TGCGCCAGCAGCCAACGCATGGGACTGCTCAATCAGCCCCAGCATTTT.

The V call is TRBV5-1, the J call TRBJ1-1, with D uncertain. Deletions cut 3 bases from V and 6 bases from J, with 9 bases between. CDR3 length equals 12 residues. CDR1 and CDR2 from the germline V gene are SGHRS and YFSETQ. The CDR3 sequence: CASSSGVAEAFF. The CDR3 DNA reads TGCGCCAGCAGCTCTGGAGTCGCTGAAGCTTTCTTT.

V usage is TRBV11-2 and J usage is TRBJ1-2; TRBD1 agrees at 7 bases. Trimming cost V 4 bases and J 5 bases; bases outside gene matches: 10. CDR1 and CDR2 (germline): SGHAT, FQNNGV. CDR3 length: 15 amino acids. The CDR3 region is CASSSYRDSTYGYTF. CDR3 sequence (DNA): TGTGCCAGCAGCTCATACCGGGACAGCACGTATGGCTACACCTTC.

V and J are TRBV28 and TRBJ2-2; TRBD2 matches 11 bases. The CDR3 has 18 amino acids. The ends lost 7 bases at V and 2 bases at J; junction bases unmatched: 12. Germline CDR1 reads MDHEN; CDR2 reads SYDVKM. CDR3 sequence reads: CASKTVGGLAANTGELFF. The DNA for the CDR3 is TGTGCCAGCAAAACGGTCGGGGGACTAGCGGCCAACACCGGGGAGCTGTTTTTT. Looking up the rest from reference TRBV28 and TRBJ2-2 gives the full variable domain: DVKVTQSSRYLVKRTGEKVFLECVQDMDHENMFWYRQDPGLGLRLIYFSYDVKMKEKGDIPEGYSVSREKKERFSLILESASTNQTSMYLCASKTVGGLAANTGELFFGEGSRLTVL.

CDR3 DNA sequence: TGTGCCATCAGTGTTTCGGCCCAGACGGATACCAACACCGGGGAGCTGTTTTTT. Its protein is CAISVSAQTDTNTGELFF. This chain links TRBV10-3 with TRBJ2-2; D uncertain. Between the trimmed V and J ends, which lost 4 bases and 2 bases, there was a span of 20 bases. The CDR3 covers 18 residues. Germline lookup yields CDR1 ENHRY and CDR2 SYGVKD.

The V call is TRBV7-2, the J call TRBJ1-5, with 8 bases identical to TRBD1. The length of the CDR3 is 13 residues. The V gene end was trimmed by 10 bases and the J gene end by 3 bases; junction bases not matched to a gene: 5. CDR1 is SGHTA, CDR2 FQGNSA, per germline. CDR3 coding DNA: TGTGCCACCGGGACAGGCGTCAATCAGCCCCAGCATTTT. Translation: CATGTGVNQPQHF.

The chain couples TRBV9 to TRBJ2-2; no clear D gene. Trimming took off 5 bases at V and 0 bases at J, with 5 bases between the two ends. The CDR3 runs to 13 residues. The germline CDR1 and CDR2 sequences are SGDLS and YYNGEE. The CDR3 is CASSRANTGELFF. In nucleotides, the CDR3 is TGTGCCAGCAGTCGCGCGAACACCGGGGAGCTGTTTTTT.

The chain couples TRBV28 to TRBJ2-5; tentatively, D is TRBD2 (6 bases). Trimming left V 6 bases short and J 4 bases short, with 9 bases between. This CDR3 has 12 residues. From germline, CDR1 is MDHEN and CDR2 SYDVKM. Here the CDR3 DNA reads TGTGCCAGCAGCGGGAGCGGAGAGACCCAGTACTTC. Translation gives CASSGSGETQYF.

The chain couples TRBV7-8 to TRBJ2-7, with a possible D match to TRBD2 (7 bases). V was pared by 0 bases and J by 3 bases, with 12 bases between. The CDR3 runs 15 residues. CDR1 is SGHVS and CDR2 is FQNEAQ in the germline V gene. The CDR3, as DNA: TGTGCCAGCAGCTTAGCGAGGGGGGGGCACTACGAGCAGTACTTC. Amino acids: CASSLARGGHYEQYF.

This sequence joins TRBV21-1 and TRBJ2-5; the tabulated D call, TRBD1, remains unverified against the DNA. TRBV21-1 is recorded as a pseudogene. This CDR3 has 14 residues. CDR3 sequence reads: CASSKMDSQETQYF. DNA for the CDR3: TGTGCCAGCAGCAAAATGGACAGCCAAGAGACCCAGTACTTC.